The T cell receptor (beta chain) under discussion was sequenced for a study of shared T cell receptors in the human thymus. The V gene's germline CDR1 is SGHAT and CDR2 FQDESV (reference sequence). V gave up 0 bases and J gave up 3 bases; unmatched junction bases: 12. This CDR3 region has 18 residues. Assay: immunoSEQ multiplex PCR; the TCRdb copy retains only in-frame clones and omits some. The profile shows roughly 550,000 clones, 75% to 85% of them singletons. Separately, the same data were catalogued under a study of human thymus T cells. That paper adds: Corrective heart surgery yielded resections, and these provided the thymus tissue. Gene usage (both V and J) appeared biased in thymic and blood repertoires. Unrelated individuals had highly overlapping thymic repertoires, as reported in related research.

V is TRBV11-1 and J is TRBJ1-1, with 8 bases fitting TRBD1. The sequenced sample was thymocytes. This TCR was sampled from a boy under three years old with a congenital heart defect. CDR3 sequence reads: CASSLAGLTGEGDTEAFF. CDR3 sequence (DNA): TGTGCCAGCAGCTTAGCGGGCCTGACAGGGGAAGGGGACACTGAAGCTTTCTTT.